Shown below are 24 T cell receptor beta chains from a single sample sequenced in a study of regulatory T cells in long-lasting Graves disease. The time point: persistent/refractory GD, antithyroid drugs over 5 years with positive TRAb. Making the TCR library involved RNA that had been extracted from PBMCs. With iRepertoire HTBI primers and Arm-PCR of CDR3 regions, TCR beta libraries were built. In TCRdb, the multiplex PCR reads were re-called with MiXCR into one record per CDR3 protein. Of under 450,000 distinct CDR3 sequences in the sample, 20% to 30% were seen once. The specimen was peripheral blood mononuclear cells (PBMCs), collected when the disease was refractory, from a patient treated with antithyroid drugs. These TCRs come from a female donor with Graves disease.

This clonotype was recorded many times. This rearrangement joins TRBV24-1 to TRBJ1-1; D is uncertain. This CDR3 region has 14 residues. Trimming pared 3 bases from V and 3 bases from J, leaving 10 bases between. Germline V gives CDR1 KGHDR, CDR2 SFDVKD. For the CDR3, the DNA is TGTGCCACCAGTGATGGCCGCTCGGACACTGAAGCTTTCTTT. The encoded protein is CATSDGRSDTEAFF.

A remark on this clonotype: A much larger clone is a single base away; this may be a read error. The rearrangement uses TRBV6-2 or TRBV6-3 and TRBJ1-5, with a tentative D call TRBD1 (6 bases). In germline, CDR1 is MNHEY, CDR2 SVGEGT. Trimming shortened V by 0 bases and J by 5 bases, and 14 bases separated the two germline ends. The CDR3 sequence is 16 residues long. This CDR3 reads CASSYSRRGGDQPQHF. As DNA, the CDR3 is TGTGCCAGCAGTTACTCGAGACGTGGGGGCGATCAGCCCCAGCATTTT.

This chain connects TRBV6-1 to TRBJ2-7; D might be TRBD2 (6 bases). The germline gives CDR1 MNHNS, CDR2 SASEGT. CDR3 size: 17 residues. V gave up 4 bases and J gave up 5 bases, with 24 bases separating them. In DNA, the CDR3 is TGTGCCAGCAGTGGGGGCGGGGTAGATAGTCCAGAGGACGAGCAGTACTTC. Its protein product is CASSGGGVDSPEDEQYF.

The CDR3, as DNA: TGTGCCAGCAGTCCCTCGAGAGGGATGAACACTGAAGCTTTCTTT. Translation: CASSPSRGMNTEAFF. The chain is built from TRBV28 and TRBJ1-1; D remains unclear. With 5 bases removed from V and 0 bases from J, the gap between germline ends came to 13 bases. CDR3 length: 15 residues. Germline-derived CDR1 and CDR2 are MDHEN and SYDVKM.

This chain connects TRBV4-3 to TRBJ2-7; D gene uncertain. The germline V gene has CDR1 LGHNA and CDR2 YSLEER. V was pared by 0 bases and J by 4 bases, with 13 bases between. This CDR3 region has 15 residues. CDR3 in amino acids: CASSQDFGGRYEQYF. The CDR3 DNA is TGCGCCAGCAGCCAAGATTTTGGTGGGCGGTACGAGCAGTACTTC.

V and J are TRBV20-1 and TRBJ1-2; D is ambiguous. Germline CDR1 and CDR2: DFQATT and SNEGSKA (reference sequence). This CDR3 has 15 residues. The V and J ends lost 3 bases and 4 bases respectively, with 18 bases between them. The DNA of the CDR3 is TGCAGTGCTAGTCTCACGCCAAGGGCGGGCTATGGCTACACCTTC. Residues: CSASLTPRAGYGYTF.

This clonotype was counted at least ten times. The chain combines TRBV15 with TRBJ2-5; 10 bases align to TRBD2. The CDR3 is 17 amino acids. The germline V gene has CDR1 LNHNV and CDR2 YYDKDF (reference sequence). With 8 bases clipped from V and 2 bases from J, the junction kept 14 bases outside the gene matches. CDR3 nucleotides: TGTGCCACCGCTTACGGGGCTAGCGGGAGTTCGCAAGAGACCCAGTACTTC. Translating gives CATAYGASGSSQETQYF.

This clonotype was picked up many times. V usage is TRBV28 and J usage is TRBJ2-7, with no clear D. The V gene lost 6 bases and the J gene lost 3 bases, with 15 bases spanning the gap. Per the germline V gene, CDR1 is MDHEN and CDR2 is SYDVKM. This CDR3 comprises 14 residues. The CDR3 coding sequence is TGTGCCAGCAGAATTCCCGCAGCGAACTACGAGCAGTACTTC. It is translated as CASRIPAANYEQYF.

The chain combines TRBV15 with TRBJ2-1, with 11 bases that match TRBD2. The V gene end was trimmed by 3 bases and the J gene end by 8 bases; junction bases not matched to a gene: 9. Germline-derived CDR1 and CDR2 are LNHNV and YYDKDF (reference sequence). CDR3 length equals 16 residues. In nucleotides, the CDR3 is TGTGCCACCAGCAGCATCAATAGCGGGAGGGCCCATGAGCAGTTCTTC. It specifies CATSSINSGRAHEQFF.

The V and J genes are TRBV20-1 and TRBJ1-5; tentatively, D is TRBD1 (5 bases). Germline CDR1 and CDR2: DFQATT and SNEGSKA (reference sequence). Trimming removed 1 base from V and 1 base from J, with 11 bases in between. The CDR3 consists of 15 residues. CDR3: CSARAGRESNQPQHF. The CDR3 bases are TGCAGTGCTAGAGCGGGCAGGGAGAGCAATCAGCCCCAGCATTTT.

This chain joins TRBV3-1 and TRBJ1-6; 10 bases are a match to TRBD1. The CDR3 totals 16 residues. CDR1 is LGHDT and CDR2 is YNNKEL in the germline V gene (reference sequence). The J segment lost 6 bases and the V segment lost 2 bases, leaving 4 bases of the junction unmatched. CDR3 DNA sequence: TGTGCCAGCAGCCAAAGACAGGGGGCCGGTAATTCACCCCTCCACTTT. Translated: CASSQRQGAGNSPLHF.

This clonotype was seen at least ten times. This chain links TRBV2 with TRBJ1-2, with 10 bases matching TRBD1. With V trimmed by 9 bases and J by 7 bases, 2 bases remained unmatched. Germline assignment: CDR1 SNHLY and CDR2 FYNNEI. CDR3 size: 11 residues. The CDR3 bases are TGTGCCAGTTGGACAGGGGGTGGCTACACCTTC. This codes for CASWTGGGYTF.

The chain uses TRBV9 and TRBJ1-2; a possible D gene is TRBD1 (5 bases). V gave up 2 bases and J gave up 1 base, with 12 bases separating them. CDR3 length equals 15 residues. In germline, CDR1 is SGDLS, CDR2 YYNGEE. The CDR3 sequence: CASSVVTQDNYGYTF. The DNA of the CDR3 is TGTGCCAGCAGCGTCGTAACACAGGATAACTATGGCTACACCTTC.

This clonotype appeared a few times. The chain employs TRBV20-1 and TRBJ2-7; 7 bases are a match to TRBD1. From germline, CDR1 is DFQATT and CDR2 SNEGSKA (reference sequence). V shed 2 bases, J shed 5 bases, and the junction held 9 bases outside the gene matches. This CDR3 spans 14 amino acids. CDR3 loop: CSARLPSTGNEQYF. In nucleotides, the CDR3 is TGCAGTGCTAGACTCCCGTCGACAGGGAACGAGCAGTACTTC.

The chain couples TRBV20-1 to TRBJ2-5, with TRBD2 identical over 12 bases. With 3 bases clipped from V and 4 bases from J, the junction kept 12 bases outside the gene matches. The CDR3 loop spans 17 amino acids. Per germline, CDR1 DFQATT and CDR2 SNEGSKA (reference sequence). The CDR3 DNA sequence: TGCAGTGCTAGGGGTCTAAGGACTAGCGGGAATGGAGAGACCCAGTACTTC. Residues: CSARGLRTSGNGETQYF.

The table lists this clonotype with many counts. The rearrangement uses TRBV20-1 and TRBJ2-1, with D perhaps matching TRBD1 (6 bases). Trimming left V 1 base short and J 4 bases short, with 11 bases between. CDR3 length: 14 residues. Germline CDR1 and CDR2: DFQATT and SNEGSKA (reference sequence). CDR3 amino acids: CSARGQAIYNEQFF. DNA of the CDR3: TGCAGTGCTAGAGGACAGGCTATTTACAATGAGCAGTTCTTC.

This clonotype was seen ten or more times. CDR3 DNA: TGTGCCAGCAGCTTAGCCCGGGGGCAGGGGGCAGAGACCCAGTACTTC. This translates into CASSLARGQGAETQYF. The genes are TRBV13 and TRBJ2-5; 8 nucleotides align to TRBD1. With 1 base clipped from V and 4 bases from J, the junction kept 8 bases outside the gene matches. Germline V CDR1 and CDR2: PRHDT, FYEKMQ (reference sequence). The CDR3 spans 16 residues.

In this sample, this clonotype turned up a few times. As DNA, the CDR3 is TGTGCCAGCAGCGTAGAGACAGGGGGCTACGAGCAGTACTTC. As protein: CASSVETGGYEQYF. The chain has TRBV9 and TRBJ2-7, with 9 nucleotides matching TRBD1. After removal of 0 bases from V and 3 bases from J, the junction contained 1 base not matched to a gene. The CDR3 is made up of 14 amino acids. Germline values: CDR1 SGDLS, CDR2 YYNGEE. Filled out from reference TRBV9 and TRBJ2-7, the complete variable domain reads DSGVTQTPKHLITATGQRVTLRCSPRSGDLSVYWYQQSLDQGLQFLIQYYNGEERAKGNILERFSAQQFPDLHSELNLSSLELGDSALYFCASSVETGGYEQYFGPGTRLTVT.

The chain employs TRBV28 and TRBJ2-3, with a possible D match to TRBD1 (5 bases). The CDR3 has 11 residues. From germline, CDR1 is MDHEN and CDR2 SYDVKM. V gave up 3 bases and J gave up 11 bases, with 9 bases separating them. The CDR3 nucleotides are TGTGCCAGCAGTTTTAGGGGCCAGCAGTATTTT. This translates into CASSFRGQQYF. Filled out from reference TRBV28 and TRBJ2-3, the complete variable domain reads DVKVTQSSRYLVKRTGEKVFLECVQDMDHENMFWYRQDPGLGLRLIYFSYDVKMKEKGDIPEGYSVSREKKERFSLILESASTNQTSMYLCASSFRGQQYFGPGTRLTVL.

In this sample, this clonotype turned up many times. This sequence joins TRBV12-3 or TRBV12-4 and TRBJ2-7; 10 bases are shared with TRBD2. V trimming: 1 base; J trimming: 6 bases; junction bases outside the gene matches: 0. This CDR3 is built from 13 residues. CDR3: CASSLGTSGEQYF. CDR3 bases: TGTGCCAGCAGTTTAGGGACTAGCGGCGAGCAGTACTTC.

In this sample, this clonotype turned up a few times. The rearrangement links TRBV30 to TRBJ1-5, with 9 bases fitting TRBD1. V shed 3 bases and J 6 bases; nucleotides not matched to a gene: 12. CDR3 length: 16 residues. Germline V gene data show CDR1 as GTSNPN and CDR2 as SVGIG (reference sequence). CDR3 bases: TGTGCCTGGAGCGGCCCCCTCCGGGACAGGGTTCAGCCCCAGCATTTT. This translates into CAWSGPLRDRVQPQHF.

As for this clonotype: This likely comes from a read error, as the CDR3 has no conserved phenylalanine or tryptophan at its end. This chain uses TRBV9 with TRBJ1-1; D possibly corresponds to TRBD1 (5 bases). CDR3 length equals 17 residues. Germline V gene sequence: CDR1 SGDLS, CDR2 YYNGEE. V was cut by 4 bases and J by 1 base, with 20 bases left in between. DNA for the CDR3: TGTGCCAGCAGCCCAAACTTATTTGACAGTCCGAACACTGAAGCTTTCCTT. Amino acids: CASSPNLFDSPNTEAFL.

This clonotype was observed a few times. This sequence joins TRBV6-5 and TRBJ2-5; 7 positions match TRBD2. Germline loops: CDR1 MNHEY, CDR2 SVGAGI. The V segment lost 2 bases and the J segment 1 base; nucleotides outside the gene matches: 7. The CDR3 loop spans 16 amino acids. CDR3: CASSYAAGTTQETQYF. The CDR3 DNA sequence: TGTGCCAGCAGTTACGCAGCCGGGACTACCCAAGAGACCCAGTACTTC.

This clonotype was counted a few times. The chain uses TRBV30 and TRBJ2-5; 9 nucleotides agree with TRBD1. V lost 8 bases to trimming and J lost 4 bases; unmatched junction nucleotides: 11. Per the germline V gene, CDR1 is GTSNPN and CDR2 is SVGIG (reference sequence). The CDR3 has 14 residues. The CDR3 reads CAQGDDRGSETQYF. DNA for the CDR3: TGTGCCCAAGGGGACGACAGGGGGTCAGAGACCCAGTACTTC. The complete variable domain, with remaining parts taken from reference TRBV30 and TRBJ2-5, reads SQTIHQWPATLVQPVGSPLSLECTVEGTSNPNLYWYRQAAGRGLQLLFYSVGIGQISSEVPQNLSASRPQDRQFILSSKKLLLSDSGFYLCAQGDDRGSETQYFGPGTRLLVL.